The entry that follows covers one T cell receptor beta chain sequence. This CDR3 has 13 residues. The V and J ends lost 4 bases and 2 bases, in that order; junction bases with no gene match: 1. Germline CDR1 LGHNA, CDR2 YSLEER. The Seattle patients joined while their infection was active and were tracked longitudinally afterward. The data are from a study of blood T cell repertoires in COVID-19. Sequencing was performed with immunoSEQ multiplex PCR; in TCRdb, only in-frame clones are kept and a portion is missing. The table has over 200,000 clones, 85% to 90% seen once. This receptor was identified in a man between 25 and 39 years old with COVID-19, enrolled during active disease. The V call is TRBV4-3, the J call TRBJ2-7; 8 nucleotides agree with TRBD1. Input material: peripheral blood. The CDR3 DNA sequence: TGCGCCAGCAGCCTACAGGGGGCCTACGAGCAGTACTTC. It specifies CASSLQGAYEQYF.